The 23 T cell receptor beta chains below all came from one sample that was sequenced in a study of blood T cells in healthy people across ages. It was with a sample-barcoded 5' primer and a J-beta primer mix that a second PCR of roughly 7 to 12 cycles was run. One entry per CDR3 protein results from TCRdb running MiXCR on the 5' RACE reads. The sample records roughly 1.4 million distinct CDR3 sequences, around 59% being singletons. The specimen was blood. These receptor sequences come from a man between 18 and 35 years old in good health.

This clonotype was observed a handful of times. Germline and junction disagree at one end, which may indicate a read error. V usage is TRBV20-1 and J usage is TRBJ2-1; D might be TRBD1 (5 bases). Germline CDR1 reads DFQATT; CDR2 reads SNEGSKA (reference sequence). This CDR3 spans 16 amino acids. The chain's CDR3 is CSASPTGHLSNNEQFF. For the CDR3, the DNA is TGCAGTGCTAGTCCAACAGGACACCTCTCCAACAATGAGCAGTTCTTC.

This rearrangement joins TRBV20-1 to TRBJ2-5, with D uncertain. Germline V lookup: CDR1 DFQATT, CDR2 SNEGSKA (reference sequence). This CDR3 contains 15 residues. The germline V and J ends were trimmed by 0 bases and 9 bases, with 20 bases remaining between them. The CDR3 spells CSAREGGRVSGPQYF. CDR3 nucleotides: TGCAGTGCTAGAGAGGGCGGAAGGGTCAGTGGACCCCAGTACTTC.

This clonotype came up once. The CDR3, as DNA: TGTGCCAGCATTCAGACAGGGTTCTACGAGCAGTACTTC. Encoded protein: CASIQTGFYEQYF. This chain joins TRBV2 and TRBJ2-7; 7 nucleotides line up with TRBD1. This CDR3 comprises 13 residues. Trimming removed 7 bases from V and 3 bases from J; junction bases left unmatched: 6. Germline assignment: CDR1 SNHLY and CDR2 FYNNEI. Complete variable domain (other parts from reference TRBV2 and TRBJ2-7): EPEVTQTPSHQVTQMGQEVILRCVPISNHLYFYWYRQILGQKVEFLVSFYNNEISEKSEIFDDQFSVERPDGSNFTLKIRSTKLEDSAMYFCASIQTGFYEQYFGPGTRLTVT.

This clonotype has more than one count but fewer than ten. The gene calls are TRBV29-1 and TRBJ2-1; D may correspond to TRBD1 or TRBD2 (5 bases each). Germline loops: CDR1 SQVTM, CDR2 ANQGSEA. V was clipped by 6 bases and J by 4 bases, with 16 bases between them. The CDR3 loop spans 14 amino acids. The DNA for the CDR3 is TGCAGCGTCGGGGCGCAGCGGTCTTACAATGAGCAGTTCTTC. It codes for CSVGAQRSYNEQFF.

The chain combines TRBV6-2 or TRBV6-3 with TRBJ2-5, with D perhaps matching TRBD2 (6 bases). The CDR3 runs to 12 residues. Trimming removed 7 bases from V and 5 bases from J, with 11 bases in between. Germline CDR1 MNHEY, CDR2 SVGEGT. CDR3 sequence reads: CASTTSRETQYF. In DNA form, the CDR3 reads TGTGCCAGCACCACTAGCCGGGAGACCCAGTACTTC.

The rearrangement links TRBV12-3 or TRBV12-4 to TRBJ2-3; no clear D gene. This CDR3 has 12 residues. V lost 4 bases to trimming and J lost 4 bases, with 6 bases between them. The CDR3 sequence is CASSSYADTQYF. As DNA, the CDR3 is TGTGCCAGCAGTTCCTATGCAGATACGCAGTATTTT.

The chain links TRBV7-6 to TRBJ2-4; D ambiguous. The DNA end is more similar to TRBJ2-7, so the J call may be wrong. Per the germline V gene, CDR1 is SGHVS and CDR2 is FNYEAQ. The CDR3 extends over 13 amino acids. The CDR3 sequence: CSSTTEGAYEQYF. The CDR3 DNA is TGTTCTTCCACTACCGAAGGAGCCTACGAGCAGTACTTC.

The chain combines TRBV10-1 with TRBJ2-3, with 9 bases that match TRBD1. CDR3 length equals 14 residues. Losses at the gene ends were 7 bases for V and 4 bases for J; bases not matched to a gene: 6. Per germline, CDR1 WNHNN and CDR2 SYGVQD (reference sequence). The CDR3 sequence is CASNDRGMADTQYF. The CDR3 DNA reads TGCGCCAGCAATGACAGGGGGATGGCAGATACGCAGTATTTT.

The CDR3 is CSVEEGDSMNTEAFF. CDR3 DNA: TGCAGCGTTGAAGAAGGGGACAGCATGAACACTGAAGCTTTCTTT. The V call is TRBV29-1, the J call TRBJ1-1, with 7 bases identical to TRBD1. V shed 0 bases and J 0 bases; nucleotides not matched to a gene: 4. This CDR3 has 15 residues. Germline V gene sequence: CDR1 SQVTM, CDR2 ANQGSEA.

The CDR3 coding sequence is TGTGCCAGCATGGTGGCAGCCAAAAACATTCAGTACTTC. It translates to CASMVAAKNIQYF. V and J are TRBV28 and TRBJ2-4, with D unclear. The CDR3 is 13 amino acids. Per germline, CDR1 MDHEN and CDR2 SYDVKM. V was shortened by 7 bases and J by 0 bases, with 7 bases between the two germline ends.

This clonotype was counted once. The gene calls are TRBV27 and TRBJ2-6; 14 bases are a match to TRBD2. Trimming removed 6 bases from V and 1 base from J; junction bases left unmatched: 5. Germline-derived CDR1 and CDR2 are MNHEY and SMNVEV (reference sequence). This CDR3 is 18 amino acids long. CDR3 nucleotide sequence: TGTGCCAGCAGCCGGGGACTAGCGGGAGTATCTGGGGCCAACGTCCTGACTTTC. Translation: CASSRGLAGVSGANVLTF.

This clonotype was counted only a few times. J is TRBJ1-2 and V is TRBV4-3; no clear D gene. Germline CDR1 LGHNA, CDR2 YSLEER. V was cut by 2 bases and J by 5 bases, with 12 bases left in between. The CDR3 loop spans 14 amino acids. The CDR3 DNA follows: TGCGCCAGCAGCCAATCCAGCCAAACGTATGGCTACACCTTC. Translating it yields CASSQSSQTYGYTF.

V usage is TRBV29-1 and J usage is TRBJ2-1, with D possibly TRBD1 on 5 matching bases. The CDR3 extends over 14 amino acids. Germline lookup yields CDR1 SQVTM and CDR2 ANQGSEA. The CDR3 protein is CSASVSMGPNEQFF. The CDR3 DNA reads TGCAGTGCTAGTGTTAGCATGGGGCCCAATGAGCAGTTCTTC.

This clonotype was detected a few times. The rearrangement uses TRBV7-6 and TRBJ2-6; the D is unclear. Trimming removed 1 base from V and 4 bases from J, with 8 bases in between. The CDR3 extends over 15 amino acids. In germline, CDR1 is SGHVS, CDR2 FNYEAQ. DNA for the CDR3: TGTGCCAGCAGCTTAGGTCCTGGGGGGGCCAACGTCCTGACTTTC. It translates to CASSLGPGGANVLTF. Using reference TRBV7-6 and TRBJ2-6 for the parts outside the CDR3, the full variable domain is GAGVSQSPRYKVTKRGQDVALRCDPISGHVSLYWYRQALGQGPEFLTYFNYEAQQDKSGLPNDRFSAERPEGSISTLTIQRTEQRDSAMYRCASSLGPGGANVLTFGAGSRLTVL.

This chain links TRBV29-1 with TRBJ1-5; no firm D call. V was pared by 2 bases and J by 1 base, with 6 bases between. Per the germline V gene, CDR1 is SQVTM and CDR2 is ANQGSEA. CDR3 size: 13 residues. This chain's CDR3 is CSVEIVSNQPQHF. DNA for the CDR3: TGCAGCGTTGAAATAGTAAGCAATCAGCCCCAGCATTTT.

The V call is TRBV12-3 or TRBV12-4, the J call TRBJ2-5; 11 bases fit TRBD1. Trimming cost V 7 bases and J 3 bases; bases outside gene matches: 4. The CDR3 loop spans 14 amino acids. CDR3 loop: CASTLGQGEETQYF. CDR3 bases: TGTGCCAGCACTCTGGGACAGGGGGAAGAGACCCAGTACTTC.

The gene calls are TRBV20-1 and TRBJ1-6; tentative D call: TRBD1 (5 bases). Germline CDR1 reads DFQATT; CDR2 reads SNEGSKA (reference sequence). V lost 3 bases, J lost 10 bases, and 13 bases lay in between. This CDR3 is 13 amino acids long. The CDR3 spells CSARGGEGSPLHF. The CDR3 coding sequence is TGCAGTGCTAGGGGAGGGGAAGGCTCACCCCTCCACTTT.

The CDR3 coding sequence is TGTGCCAGCAGCCAAGATATTGGACCGCCCTACGAGCAGTACTTC. Its translation: CASSQDIGPPYEQYF. The rearrangement links TRBV4-2 to TRBJ2-4; D unclear. The better agreement between TRBJ2-7 and the DNA end casts doubt on the J call. CDR3 length equals 15 residues. CDR1 and CDR2 (germline): LGHNA, YNFKEQ.

The genes are TRBV11-2 and TRBJ2-1, with 7 bases matching TRBD1. Unmatched junction bases numbered 13, after V lost 7 bases and J lost 7 bases. The CDR3 covers 15 residues. CDR1 and CDR2 from the germline V gene are SGHAT and FQNNGV. The CDR3 loop reads CASNEIGTDVNEQFF. DNA of the CDR3: TGTGCCAGCAACGAAATCGGGACAGATGTGAATGAGCAGTTCTTC.

This clonotype was counted between two and nine times. The chain recombines TRBV20-1 with TRBJ2-2; D gene unclear. The V gene's germline CDR1 is DFQATT and CDR2 SNEGSKA (reference sequence). V was trimmed by 2 bases and J by 1 base, leaving 2 bases between them. This CDR3 contains 12 residues. DNA of the CDR3: TGCAGTGCTAGACAGAACACCGGGGAGCTGTTTTTT. This sequence encodes CSARQNTGELFF.

This clonotype was seen a few times. The chain combines TRBV29-1 with TRBJ2-2; D call uncertain. Trimming pared 4 bases from V and 1 base from J, leaving 7 bases between. The CDR3 consists of 13 residues. Germline CDR1 and CDR2: SQVTM and ANQGSEA. The CDR3 protein is CSVASMNTGELFF. CDR3 nucleotides: TGCAGCGTTGCTAGTATGAACACCGGGGAGCTGTTTTTT.

Details on this clonotype: Mismatch with germline at one junction end may stem from a read error. The genes are TRBV30 and TRBJ1-6; D unclear. Germline-derived CDR1 and CDR2 are GTSNPN and SVGIG (reference sequence). The CDR3 covers 14 residues. CDR3 sequence (DNA): TGTGCCTGGAGTGGGCAGCAAAGGGTTTCAACCCTCCACTTT. Its translation is CAWSGQQRVSTLHF.

V is TRBV12-3 or TRBV12-4 and J is TRBJ1-2; D remains unclear. This CDR3 is built from 15 residues. Trimming shortened V by 0 bases and J by 1 base, and 9 bases separated the two germline ends. The CDR3 DNA is TGTGCCAGCAGTTTAGCGGTGGTGGGTAACTATGGCTACACCTTC. As protein: CASSLAVVGNYGYTF.